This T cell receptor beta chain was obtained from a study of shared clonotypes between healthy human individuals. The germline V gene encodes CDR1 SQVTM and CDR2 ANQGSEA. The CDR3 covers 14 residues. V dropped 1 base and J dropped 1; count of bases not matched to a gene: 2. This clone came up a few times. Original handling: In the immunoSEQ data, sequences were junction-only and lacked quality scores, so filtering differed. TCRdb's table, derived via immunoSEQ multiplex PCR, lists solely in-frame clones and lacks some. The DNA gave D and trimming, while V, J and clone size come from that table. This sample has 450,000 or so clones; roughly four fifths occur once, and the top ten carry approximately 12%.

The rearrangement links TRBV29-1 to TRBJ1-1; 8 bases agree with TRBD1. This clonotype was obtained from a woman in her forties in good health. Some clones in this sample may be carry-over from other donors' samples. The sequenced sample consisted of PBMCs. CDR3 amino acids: CSVEVGTGNTEAFF. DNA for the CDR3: TGCAGCGTTGAAGTAGGGACAGGGAACACTGAAGCTTTCTTT.